This T cell receptor beta chain appears in the sequencing data of a study of early T cells in non-severe SARS-CoV-2 infection (dated by TCRdb to the early 2020s). A note on the overall study: Because TCR sequencing was done on bulk RNA from unsorted whole blood, the alpha and beta chains could not be paired.

The method was 5' RACE. TCRdb lists the instrument as NextSeq 500. In the TCR library protocol, unique molecular identifiers were attached to individual cDNA molecules to correct for PCR bias and sequencing error. Both TCR alpha and beta chains were sequenced, and tight co-correlation was observed between alpha and beta sequence abundances in each sample. On the authors' methods: Decombinator V4 was used to annotate TCR sequences for V gene, J gene and CDR3. TCRs were defined as expanded if a significant change between any two time points was detected under a Poisson model with p below 0.0001. TCR abundances were normalised to the total number of TCRs sequenced per sample and expressed as counts per million. VDJdb, accessed 1 November 2021, was searched for CMV, EBV and SARS-CoV-2 annotated TCRs, excluding TCRs annotated for multiple antigens. Using fastp trimming at Q25 and MiXCR clonotype assembly, TCRdb reanalyzed the public sequencing data and kept in-frame beta chains. Here each entry gathers all rows of one CDR3 protein and keeps the most common genes and DNA. The V and J calls shown here were made by TCRdb, not taken from the authors' results. The sample yields fewer than 40,000 distinct CDR3 sequences; around 4.1% were counted once. About 6.3% of the sample goes to the ten largest clones.

A case-control design nested within a healthcare worker cohort in London, UK, was used, with weekly nasopharyngeal swab PCR tests and blood sampling performed. Healthcare workers were recruited during the week of the UK lockdown, between 23 and 31 March 2020, and followed weekly for up to about 15 weeks. This clonotype was recorded at least ten times. Its antigen has not been determined. No quality values exist for individual bases; no much larger clone is one base distant. The investigation overall reported the following: VDJdb matching was skewed toward anti-spike CD8 responses and likely underestimated virus-specific expansions, missing private and CD4 specificities.

Source material: whole blood. The receptor's source is an adult who was a healthcare worker with PCR-confirmed SARS-CoV-2 infection or an uninfected control (not recorded which).

The CDR3 here reads CSAAGAFSYNEQFF. The nucleotide sequence is TGCAGTGCAGCGGGGGCTTTCTCCTACAATGAGCAGTTCTTC. The chain was built from TRBV20-1 and TRBJ2-1; 8 nucleotides in the junction match TRBD2. The germline V and J ends show losses of 6 bases and 0 bases respectively, and no gene match explains 4 bases of the junction. The germline V gene encodes CDR1 DFQATT and CDR2 SNEGSKA (reference sequence). The CDR3 contains 14 residues, cysteine and phenylalanine counted. Of the read, only the CDR3 DNA is kept; its 42 bases are in frame from base 1.